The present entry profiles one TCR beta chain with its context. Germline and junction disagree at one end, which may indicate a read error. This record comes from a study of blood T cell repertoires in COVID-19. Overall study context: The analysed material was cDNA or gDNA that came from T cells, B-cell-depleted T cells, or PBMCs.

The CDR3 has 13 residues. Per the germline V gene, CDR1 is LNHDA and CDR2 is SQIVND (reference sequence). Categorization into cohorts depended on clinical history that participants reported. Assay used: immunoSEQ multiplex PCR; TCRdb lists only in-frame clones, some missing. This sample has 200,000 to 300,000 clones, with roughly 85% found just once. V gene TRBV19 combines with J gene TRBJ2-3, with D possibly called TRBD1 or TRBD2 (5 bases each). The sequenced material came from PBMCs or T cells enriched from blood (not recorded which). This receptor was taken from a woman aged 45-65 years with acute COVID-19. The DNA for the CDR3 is TGTGCCAGCAGTACAGGACTTCCAGATACGCAGTATTTT. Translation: CASSTGLPDTQYF.